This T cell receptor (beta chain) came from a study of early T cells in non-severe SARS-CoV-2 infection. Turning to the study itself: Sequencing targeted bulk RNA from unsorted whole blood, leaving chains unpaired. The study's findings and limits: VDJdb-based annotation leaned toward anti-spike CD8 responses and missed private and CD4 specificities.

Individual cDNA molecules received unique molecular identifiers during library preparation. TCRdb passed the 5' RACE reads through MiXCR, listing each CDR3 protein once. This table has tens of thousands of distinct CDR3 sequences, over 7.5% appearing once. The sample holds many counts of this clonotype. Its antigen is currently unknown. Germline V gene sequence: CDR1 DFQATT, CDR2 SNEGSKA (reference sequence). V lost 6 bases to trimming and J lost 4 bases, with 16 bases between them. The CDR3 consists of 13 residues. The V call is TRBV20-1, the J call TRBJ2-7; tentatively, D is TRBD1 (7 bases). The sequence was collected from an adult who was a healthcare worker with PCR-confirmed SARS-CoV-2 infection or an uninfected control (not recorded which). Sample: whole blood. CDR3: CSALSRGEYEQYF. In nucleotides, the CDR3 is TGCAGTGCCCTAAGCAGGGGGGAGTACGAGCAGTACTTC.